This is a list of T cell receptor beta chains from one sample in a study of cytomegalovirus exposure and HLA in healthy donors. Libraries were prepared by immunoSEQ multiplex PCR; TCRdb keeps only in-frame clonotypes and omits some of them. Seen here are under 150,000 clones, roughly 63% observed once, and the top ten hold 10%. Input material: PBMCs. These TCRs come from a man aged 35-49 years in good health and CMV-seropositive. CDR3s include the opening cysteine and the closing phenylalanine or tryptophan. The order of the fields is J gene, clone size, V gene, D gene, CDR3 DNA, CDR3 protein. A D gene is named only where the DNA matches it firmly. Not every row has a clone size; where given, it reads once, few, many or a size class.

TRBJ1-1	-	TRBV28	TRBD1	TGTGCCAGCAGTCAGGGGGCAGTCACTGAAGCTTTCTTT	CASSQGAVTEAFF
TRBJ2-5	-	TRBV18	TRBD2	TGTGCCAGCTCACCACCGTCCGCGGGGGGACAAGAGACCCAGTACTTC	CASSPPSAGGQETQYF
TRBJ2-5	-	TRBV7-9	TRBD2	TGTGCCAGCAGCTCTAGCGGTAATAGAATGTCAGAGACCCAGTACTTC	CASSSSGNRMSETQYF
TRBJ2-7	few	TRBV6-1	-	TGTGCCAGCAGCGGCAGGGGCTACGAGCAGTACTTC	CASSGRGYEQYF
TRBJ2-3	-	TRBV7-9	TRBD2	TGTGCCAGCAGCTTAGCCGGGACTAGCAAGCCCGGCACAGATACGCAGTATTTT	CASSLAGTSKPGTDTQYF
TRBJ2-7	-	TRBV18	TRBD2	TGTGCCAGCTCACCACCAGGGAGGGTAACCTACGAGCAGTACTTC	CASSPPGRVTYEQYF
TRBJ2-1	-	TRBV13	TRBD2	TGTGCCAGCAGCTTCAGGACTAGCGGGAGGACCTACAATGAGCAGTTCTTC	CASSFRTSGRTYNEQFF
TRBJ2-5	-	TRBV19	TRBD1	TGTGCCAGTAGTATAGGGGGGACAGGGGTTCTAGAGACCCAGTACTTC	CASSIGGTGVLETQYF
TRBJ1-5	-	TRBV2	-	TGTGCCAGCAGTGGGCAAAGTAATAGCAATCAGCCCCAGCATTTT	CASSGQSNSNQPQHF
TRBJ2-1	-	TRBV28	TRBD2	TGTGCCAGCAGGGCCGGGACTAGCGGGAGTCATGAGCAGTTCTTC	CASRAGTSGSHEQFF
TRBJ1-6	-	TRBV5-1	TRBD1	TGCGCCAGCAGCTCGTCGATTGGACAGGGGGATTCACCCCTCCACTTT	CASSSSIGQGDSPLHF
TRBJ2-1	-	TRBV5-1	TRBD2	TGCGCCAGCAGCGGCGGGAGCGCCACTTACAATGAGCAGTTCTTC	CASSGGSATYNEQFF
TRBJ2-1	once	TRBV5-4	TRBD2	TGTGCCAGCTTCCCGGGACTAGCGGGAGTAAGTGAGCAGTTCTTC	CASFPGLAGVSEQFF
TRBJ2-5	-	TRBV7-8	TRBD2	TGTGCCAGCAGCTTTGGTAGCGGGAGGTTACAAGAGACCCAGTACTTC	CASSFGSGRLQETQYF
TRBJ2-1	-	TRBV2	-	TGTGCCAGCAGGGAACCTAGGGGCCACAATGAGCAGTTCTTC	CASREPRGHNEQFF
TRBJ2-3	-	TRBV7-9	-	TGTGCCAGCAGCCCCGCCGACCGGGGACTCTCAGATACGCAGTATTTT	CASSPADRGLSDTQYF
TRBJ2-7	-	TRBV5-1	TRBD2	TGCGCCACTCCCGGGGGGGGAATCTACGAGCAGTACTTC	CATPGGGIYEQYF
TRBJ1-5	-	TRBV15	-	TGTGCCACCAGCTCGTGGGGCGGTCAGCCCCAGCATTTT	CATSSWGGQPQHF
TRBJ1-1	-	TRBV7-2	-	TGTGCCAGCAGCTTAGTCGGGGGGCATATGAACACTGAAGCTTTCTTT	CASSLVGGHMNTEAFF
TRBJ1-1	once	TRBV19	TRBD1	TGTGCCAGTAGCCAAATATGGACAGGAAGCATGAACACTGAAGCTTTCTTT	CASSQIWTGSMNTEAFF
TRBJ2-5	-	TRBV4-2	TRBD2	TGTGCCAGCAGCCAAGATGCGGGGGAAGAGACCCAGTACTTC	CASSQDAGEETQYF
TRBJ2-7	-	TRBV11-3	TRBD2	TGTGCCAGCAGCCGCGGACTAGCGGGAGATAAGCAGTACTTC	CASSRGLAGDKQYF
TRBJ1-2	-	TRBV18	TRBD1	TGTGCCAGCTCACCCGACAGGGCTGGTGGCTACACCTTC	CASSPDRAGGYTF
TRBJ1-6	few	TRBV19	-	TGTGCCAGTAAGGGCTGGGAGAATTCACCCCTCCACTTT	CASKGWENSPLHF
TRBJ1-1	-	TRBV28	-	TGTGCCAGCAGTTTGGGCCAGTCGAACACTGAAGCTTTCTTT	CASSLGQSNTEAFF
TRBJ1-2	-	TRBV6-1	TRBD1	TGTGCCAGCAGTGAAGCAGGAGGGGGCGATGGCTACACCTTC	CASSEAGGGDGYTF
TRBJ1-1	-	TRBV5-1	-	TGCGCCAGCAGCCTTGCAGGGACTCGAACTGAAGCTTTCTTT	CASSLAGTRTEAFF
TRBJ2-3	-	TRBV1	-	TGCACCAGCAGTCAGGAACGGGGGGGTTCAATAGATACGCAGTATTTT	CTSSQERGGSIDTQYF
TRBJ2-7	-	TRBV2	-	TGTGCCAGCAGTGAACGTACAGGGTCCTACGAGCAGTACTTC	CASSERTGSYEQYF
TRBJ2-5	-	TRBV10-1	-	TGCGCCAGCAGTGATGTCCAAGGGAGCATCCAAGAGACCCAGTACTTC	CASSDVQGSIQETQYF
TRBJ1-1	-	TRBV6-1	-	TGTGCCAGCAGCTTACAGTTTACCGAAGCTTTCTTT	CASSLQFTEAFF
TRBJ2-5	-	TRBV2	-	TGTGCCAGCAGTCGGGACATGGTCGGGACCCAGTACTTC	CASSRDMVGTQYF
TRBJ1-3	-	TRBV30	TRBD1	TGTGCCTGGAAGCGGCCAGGGGGACTTGCCTCTGGAAACACCATATATTTT	CAWKRPGGLASGNTIYF
TRBJ2-3	-	TRBV7-7	TRBD2	TGTGCTAGCAGCCGAGCCCCTAGCGGGAGGGAAATCACAGATACGCAGTATTTT	CASSRAPSGREITDTQYF
TRBJ2-1	-	TRBV7-9	TRBD2	TGTGCCAGCAGATCTAGCGGGAGCTCCTACAATGAGCAGTTCTTC	CASRSSGSSYNEQFF
TRBJ1-1	-	TRBV19	-	TGTGCCAGCCGGGAAGAGGGGGTGATTAGGTTCACTGAAGCTTTCTTT	CASREEGVIRFTEAFF
TRBJ2-7	-	TRBV7-6	-	TGTGCCAGCAGCTTGAGAGAGCCGGGCGAGCAGTACTTC	CASSLREPGEQYF
TRBJ2-1	-	TRBV6-5	-	TGTGCCAGCAGCCGACAGGCTTACAATGAGCAGTTCTTC	CASSRQAYNEQFF
TRBJ1-3	-	TRBV7-9	TRBD1	TGTGCCAGCAGCAAACGGGACAGGCCCAACTCTGGAAACACCATATATTTT	CASSKRDRPNSGNTIYF
TRBJ1-2	-	TRBV5-1	TRBD1	TGCGCCAGCAGCTTGGCCCAGGGGGATAACTATGGCTACACCTTC	CASSLAQGDNYGYTF
TRBJ2-1	-	TRBV27	TRBD2	TGTGCCAGCAGGGAGGGACCTCTAAAGGAACGGCGGGAGCTTTACTACAATGAGCAGTTCTTC	CASREGPLKERRELYYNEQFF
TRBJ1-6	few	TRBV7-9	TRBD1	TGTGCCAGCAGCTTCGGGACAGGGGGCCTCTTCTTTAATTCACCCCTCCACTTT	CASSFGTGGLFFNSPLHF
TRBJ1-2	-	TRBV7-9	-	TGTGCCAGCAGCTTACTTATTCAGGGCCCCAGCTATGGCTACACCTTC	CASSLLIQGPSYGYTF
TRBJ1-4	-	TRBV19	-	TGTGCCAGTAGTATAGGGGGTCGGCAGGGGTATGAAAAACTGTTTTTT	CASSIGGRQGYEKLFF
TRBJ2-5	-	TRBV5-4	TRBD2	TGTGCCAGCAGCTACCCGGGACTAGGCAAAGAGACCCAGTACTTC	CASSYPGLGKETQYF
TRBJ2-7	-	TRBV4-1	-	TGCGCCAGCAGCCTTGAACAGGGACCCTACGAGCAGTACTTC	CASSLEQGPYEQYF
TRBJ2-1	-	TRBV7-6	TRBD2	TGTGCCAGCAGCTTTTTGGCGGGAGCCACCTACAATGAGCAGTTCTTC	CASSFLAGATYNEQFF
TRBJ2-7	-	TRBV19	TRBD2	TGTGCCAGTAGTACCCCGGCGGGAGCGGACTACGAGCAGTACTTC	CASSTPAGADYEQYF
TRBJ1-5	-	TRBV2	TRBD1	TGTGCCAGCAGGGGGACAGGGGCATCAAATCAGCCCCAGCATTTT	CASRGTGASNQPQHF
TRBJ2-7	-	TRBV5-1	TRBD1	TGCGCCAGCAGCTTGGGACAGGGATCCTACGAGCAGTACTTC	CASSLGQGSYEQYF
TRBJ2-3	-	TRBV10-3	-	TGTGCCATCAGTGCGGGGGATGGCCTGGCAGATACGCAGTATTTT	CAISAGDGLADTQYF
TRBJ2-2	-	TRBV7-3	-	TGTGCCAGCAGCTTCACGGGAACCGGGGAGCTGTTTTTT	CASSFTGTGELFF
TRBJ1-4	-	TRBV25-1	-	TGTGCCAGCAGACAGGGCTTCAATGAAAAACTGTTTTTT	CASRQGFNEKLFF